The 31 T cell receptor beta chains below were found in one sample sequenced in a study of immune evolution from preneoplasia to lung adenocarcinoma. The method was immunoSEQ multiplex PCR; TCRdb's version includes in-frame clones alone and lacks a portion of them. The data show 10,000 to 12,000 clones, approximately 80% seen once. Sequenced input: FFPE minimally invasive lung adenocarcinoma tissue. These receptors originate from a person aged 70 to 85 with lung adenocarcinoma.

The DNA of the CDR3 is TGTGCCAGCAGCTTGGAAGCCGCAGGGGGCGTTGGCTACACCTTC. It encodes CASSLEAAGGVGYTF. This rearrangement joins TRBV5-6 to TRBJ1-2, with 8 bases fitting TRBD1. Unmatched junction bases numbered 8, after V lost 0 bases and J lost 7 bases. The CDR3 sequence is 15 residues long. Germline V gene data show CDR1 as SGHDT and CDR2 as YYEEEE.

J is TRBJ1-4 and V is TRBV4-1; the D gene is possibly TRBD1 (6 bases). Trimming took 4 bases from V and 5 from J, leaving 14 bases between them. CDR3 length equals 15 residues. Germline V gives CDR1 MGHRA, CDR2 YSYEKL. The chain's CDR3 is CASSPRGGGNEKLFF. The CDR3 DNA is TGCGCCAGCAGCCCCCGAGGGGGGGGCAATGAAAAACTGTTTTTT.

The chain joins TRBV9 to TRBJ2-3, with 10 bases aligning to TRBD2. J gave up 5 bases and V 0 bases, and 6 bases lay outside the gene matches. From germline, CDR1 is SGDLS and CDR2 YYNGEE. The CDR3 consists of 16 residues. The CDR3 DNA sequence: TGTGCCAGCAGCGTAGTTACTAGCGGGGAAGTAGATACGCAGTATTTT. This codes for CASSVVTSGEVDTQYF.

In its sample, this clone was seen once. This chain connects TRBV7-9 to TRBJ1-3; D not certain. Germline CDR1 SEHNR, CDR2 FQNEAQ (reference sequence). With 2 bases removed from V and 6 bases from J, the gap between germline ends came to 2 bases. This CDR3 has 11 amino acids. CDR3 nucleotides: TGTGCCAGCAGCTTAACAAACACCATATATTTT. Translated: CASSLTNTIYF.

This chain links TRBV28 with TRBJ1-2; 12 nucleotides match TRBD1. The germline V gene has CDR1 MDHEN and CDR2 SYDVKM. The trim removed 8 bases at V and 4 bases at J, leaving 17 bases unmatched. This CDR3 contains 18 residues. The CDR3 nucleotides read TGTGCCAGCTCTCTCCTCCGGGACAGGGGGCGGCGGTTCTATGGCTACACCTTC. It is translated as CASSLLRDRGRRFYGYTF.

This chain uses TRBV30 with TRBJ1-4; 10 bases fit TRBD1. V lost 3 bases, J lost 8 bases, and 6 bases stayed unmatched. CDR1 is GTSNPN, CDR2 SVGIG, per germline (reference sequence). This CDR3 has 14 amino acids. CDR3 sequence: CAWSNDRGLEKLFF. The DNA of the CDR3 is TGTGCCTGGAGCAACGACAGGGGGCTGGAAAAACTGTTTTTT.

This clone was observed a few times. This chain joins TRBV7-9 and TRBJ1-2; TRBD1 matches at 8 bases. There are 12 residues in the CDR3. V was clipped by 1 base and J by 12 bases; unmatched bases: 4. Germline-derived CDR1 and CDR2 are SEHNR and FQNEAQ (reference sequence). The CDR3 region has the DNA TGTGCCAGCAGCTTAGTGGACAGGGTCGACACCTTC. It specifies CASSLVDRVDTF.

This chain connects TRBV27 to TRBJ2-2; D remains unclear. Trimming took off 10 bases at V and 6 bases at J, with 15 bases between the two ends. CDR3 length: 13 residues. CDR1 MNHEY and CDR2 SMNVEV come from the germline V gene (reference sequence). The DNA of the CDR3 is TGTGCCACCGCCCTATCAGTTCCCGGGGAGCTGTTTTTT. Its protein is CATALSVPGELFF.

The chain recombines TRBV25-1 with TRBJ2-7; D is possibly TRBD1 (6 bases). From germline, CDR1 is MGHDK and CDR2 SYGVNS. V was clipped by 6 bases and J by 3 bases, with 9 bases between them. This CDR3 region has 12 residues. The chain's CDR3 is CASRGQNYEQYF. Here the CDR3 DNA reads TGTGCCAGCAGGGGACAAAACTACGAGCAGTACTTC.

This clone was detected once. The V call is TRBV19, the J call TRBJ1-4; TRBD1 aligns across 8 bases. The CDR3 sequence is 15 residues long. Trimming cost V 3 bases and J 3 bases; bases outside gene matches: 3. Germline V gene lookup returns CDR1 LNHDA and CDR2 SQIVND (reference sequence). The CDR3 region is CASSITGQANEKLFF. The CDR3 coding sequence is TGTGCCAGTAGTATTACGGGACAGGCTAATGAAAAACTGTTTTTT.

The genes are TRBV14 and TRBJ1-2; 8 bases are a match to TRBD1. The J segment lost 4 bases and the V segment lost 1 base, leaving 5 bases of the junction unmatched. Germline V lookup: CDR1 SGHDN, CDR2 FVKESK. The CDR3 length is 15 residues. The CDR3, as DNA: TGTGCCAGCAGCCAAGGGACAGGGTCTTTCTATGGCTACACCTTC. Residues: CASSQGTGSFYGYTF.

Only a few counts were recorded for this clone. This chain joins TRBV15 and TRBJ2-7; D call uncertain. Germline V lookup: CDR1 LNHNV, CDR2 YYDKDF (reference sequence). The CDR3 has 12 amino acids. V lost 4 bases and J lost 7, with 11 bases in between. The DNA for the CDR3 is TGTGCCACCAGCATTCTCGGCGGAGAGCAGTACTTC. Translating gives CATSILGGEQYF.

This chain joins TRBV28 and TRBJ1-4; D is perhaps TRBD1 (5 bases). Between the trimmed V and J ends, which lost 3 bases and 7 bases, there was a span of 12 bases. CDR1 is MDHEN and CDR2 is SYDVKM in the germline V gene. The CDR3 is made up of 14 amino acids. The CDR3 nucleotides are TGTGCCAGCAGTTTCGGGGCGGAGACTGAAAAACTGTTTTTT. It encodes CASSFGAETEKLFF.

The rearrangement uses TRBV6-5 and TRBJ1-1; the D gene is possibly TRBD1 (6 bases). The CDR3 is 14 amino acids. Germline CDR1 MNHEY, CDR2 SVGAGI. V shed 6 bases and J shed 3 bases, with 14 bases lying between them. CDR3 bases: TGTGCCAGCAGCCAGGGGAACGCGCACACTGAAGCTTTCTTT. Protein: CASSQGNAHTEAFF.

V and J are TRBV30 and TRBJ2-7; 8 bases match TRBD2. This CDR3 has 15 amino acids. V lost 4 bases, J lost 4 bases, and 12 bases stayed unmatched. Germline-derived CDR1 and CDR2 are GTSNPN and SVGIG (reference sequence). CDR3 sequence: CAWTAKSGSTYEQYF. In nucleotides, the CDR3 is TGTGCCTGGACCGCTAAGAGCGGGAGCACATACGAGCAGTACTTC.

The sample holds a few counts of this clone. Written as DNA, the CDR3 is TGTGCCTGGAGTGTAGGATTGGACAATGAGCAGTTCTTC. The encoded protein is CAWSVGLDNEQFF. The chain uses TRBV30 and TRBJ2-1; no clear D gene. CDR1 GTSNPN and CDR2 SVGIG come from the germline V gene (reference sequence). CDR3 length equals 13 residues. Trimming pared 0 bases from V and 5 bases from J, leaving 8 bases between.

The chain uses TRBV5-6 and TRBJ2-7; D call uncertain. The germline V gene has CDR1 SGHDT and CDR2 YYEEEE. Between the trimmed V and J ends, which lost 1 base and 6 bases, there was a span of 5 bases. The CDR3 covers 11 residues. CDR3 loop: CASSLMGEQYF. DNA of the CDR3: TGTGCCAGCAGCTTGATGGGCGAGCAGTACTTC. Together with reference TRBV5-6 and TRBJ2-7, the CDR3 gives the full variable domain: DAGVTQSPTHLIKTRGQQVTLRCSPKSGHDTVSWYQQALGQGPQFIFQYYEEEERQRGNFPDRFSGHQFPNYSSELNVNALLLGDSALYLCASSLMGEQYFGPGTRLTVT.

The genes are TRBV19 and TRBJ2-1; D may be TRBD2 (6 bases). The CDR3 has 15 residues. Looked up from germline, CDR1 is LNHDA and CDR2 is SQIVND (reference sequence). Trimming took off 6 bases at V and 5 bases at J, with 17 bases between the two ends. CDR3 residues: CASRGGLGGNNEQFF. The CDR3, as DNA: TGTGCCAGTAGAGGAGGGCTTGGGGGGAACAATGAGCAGTTCTTC.

This clone turned up a few times. V and J are TRBV4-2 and TRBJ2-3; 7 nucleotides match TRBD1. The CDR3 loop spans 16 amino acids. Germline V gene data show CDR1 as LGHNA and CDR2 as YNFKEQ. The J segment lost 4 bases and the V segment lost 0 bases, leaving 7 bases of the junction unmatched. The CDR3 sequence: CASSQDQAQGADTQYF. CDR3 nucleotide sequence: TGTGCCAGCAGCCAAGATCAGGCCCAGGGGGCAGATACGCAGTATTTT.

The rearrangement uses TRBV28 and TRBJ1-1; a weak D match, TRBD1 (6 bases). The germline V and J ends were trimmed by 7 bases and 6 bases, with 15 bases remaining between them. The CDR3 consists of 13 residues. Germline values: CDR1 MDHEN, CDR2 SYDVKM. The CDR3 reads CASKVGGVPEAFF. DNA of the CDR3: TGTGCCAGCAAGGTAGGGGGGGTACCTGAAGCTTTCTTT.

The rearrangement links TRBV7-3 to TRBJ2-2; D unclear. Trimming stripped 0 bases from V and 4 bases from J, with 12 bases between. This CDR3 region has 16 residues. Germline CDR1 is SGHTA and CDR2 is FQGTGA. The CDR3 nucleotides read TGTGCCAGCAGCTTAACATCCAGCCGAGGCACCGGGGAGCTGTTTTTT. Protein: CASSLTSSRGTGELFF.

The J gene is TRBJ1-5, the V gene TRBV5-6; 8 bases are shared with TRBD1. The CDR3 runs 16 residues. Looked up from germline, CDR1 is SGHDT and CDR2 is YYEEEE. The V and J ends lost 0 bases and 6 bases, in that order; junction bases with no gene match: 8. The CDR3 DNA sequence: TGTGCCAGCAGCTTGGGTGCAGGGGGCCGCGGTCAGCCCCAGCATTTT. It specifies CASSLGAGGRGQPQHF.

CDR3 loop: CASSLESLYNEQFF. The DNA of the CDR3 is TGTGCCAGCAGCTTAGAAAGTCTTTACAATGAGCAGTTCTTC. V gene TRBV7-2 combines with J gene TRBJ2-1; D remains ambiguous. This CDR3 contains 14 residues. V lost 1 base to trimming and J lost 4 bases, with 8 bases between them. The germline V gene has CDR1 SGHTA and CDR2 FQGNSA. Full variable domain (remainder filled in from reference TRBV7-2 and TRBJ2-1): GAGVSQSPSNKVTEKGKDVELRCDPISGHTALYWYRQSLGQGLEFLIYFQGNSAPDKSGLPSDRFSAERTGGSVSTLTIQRTQQEDSAVYLCASSLESLYNEQFFGPGTRLTVL.

This clone is large. The chain has TRBV11-1 and TRBJ2-5; 9 positions match TRBD2. Germline CDR1 and CDR2: SGHAT and FQDESV (reference sequence). The CDR3 extends over 16 amino acids. The junction had 5 bases not matched to a gene; V was cut back by 3 bases and J by 0 bases. CDR3 in amino acids: CASSFGTSRNQETQYF. For the CDR3, the DNA is TGTGCCAGCAGCTTTGGGACTAGCAGAAACCAAGAGACCCAGTACTTC. The whole variable domain, filled in from reference TRBV11-1 and TRBJ2-5, reads EAEVAQSPRYKITEKSQAVAFWCDPISGHATLYWYRQILGQGPELLVQFQDESVVDDSQLPKDRFSAERLKGVDSTLKIQPAELGDSAMYLCASSFGTSRNQETQYFGPGTRLLVL.

V usage is TRBV7-8 and J usage is TRBJ1-1; TRBD1 agrees at 9 bases. Trimming removed 5 bases from V and 1 base from J; junction bases left unmatched: 5. Per germline, CDR1 SGHVS and CDR2 FQNEAQ. The CDR3 contains 15 residues. The CDR3 DNA reads as TGTGCCAGCAGCCTCACAGGGGGCAGGAACACTGAAGCTTTCTTT. Protein: CASSLTGGRNTEAFF.

This clone came up a few times. The CDR3 region is CASSLSGSTDTQYF. The CDR3 nucleotides are TGTGCCAGCAGCTTATCGGGCAGCACAGATACGCAGTATTTT. The chain recombines TRBV7-2 with TRBJ2-3; the D is unclear. V was shortened by 2 bases and J by 0 bases, with 6 bases between the two germline ends. The CDR3 spans 14 residues. CDR1 is SGHTA and CDR2 is FQGNSA in the germline V gene. Using reference TRBV7-2 and TRBJ2-3 for the parts outside the CDR3, the full variable domain is GAGVSQSPSNKVTEKGKDVELRCDPISGHTALYWYRQSLGQGLEFLIYFQGNSAPDKSGLPSDRFSAERTGGSVSTLTIQRTQQEDSAVYLCASSLSGSTDTQYFGPGTRLTVL.

The chain joins TRBV7-8 to TRBJ2-3; D is possibly TRBD1 or TRBD2 (5 bases each). The CDR3 contains 14 residues. Germline V CDR1 and CDR2: SGHVS, FQNEAQ. The V end lost 3 bases, the J end lost 6 bases, and 13 bases lay between the germline ends. The DNA of the CDR3 is TGTGCCAGCAGCTTTCCGGGACCCCAGGATACGCAGTATTTT. Amino acids: CASSFPGPQDTQYF.

The rearrangement joins TRBV9 to TRBJ2-2; D gene uncertain. From germline, CDR1 is SGDLS and CDR2 YYNGEE. V lost 0 bases, J lost 1 base, and 7 bases lay in between. There are 15 residues in the CDR3. CDR3 in amino acids: CASSVEAWNTGELFF. DNA of the CDR3: TGTGCCAGCAGCGTAGAAGCGTGGAACACCGGGGAGCTGTTTTTT.

This clone was seen more than once but under ten times. This chain uses TRBV4-1 with TRBJ2-1, with a weak D call TRBD1 (6 bases). The CDR3 runs to 12 residues. From germline, CDR1 is MGHRA and CDR2 YSYEKL. The V end lost 0 bases, the J end lost 10 bases, and 7 bases lay between the germline ends. In DNA form, the CDR3 reads TGCGCCAGCAGCCAAGATACAGGGGAGCAGTTCTTC. It is translated as CASSQDTGEQFF.

J is TRBJ2-3 and V is TRBV7-3; D might be TRBD1 (5 bases). Trimming shortened V by 5 bases and J by 1 base, and 10 bases separated the two germline ends. The V gene's germline CDR1 is SGHTA and CDR2 FQGTGA. CDR3 size: 14 residues. Written as DNA, the CDR3 is TGTGCCAGCAGCCGACAGAGCGGCACAGATACGCAGTATTTT. Translation gives CASSRQSGTDTQYF. The complete variable domain, with remaining parts taken from reference TRBV7-3 and TRBJ2-3, reads GAGVSQTPSNKVTEKGKYVELRCDPISGHTALYWYRQSLGQGPEFLIYFQGTGAADDSGLPNDRFFAVRPEGSVSTLKIQRTERGDSAVYLCASSRQSGTDTQYFGPGTRLTVL.

The gene calls are TRBV6-5 and TRBJ1-5; possibly TRBD1 for D (6 bases). Trimming took off 0 bases at V and 6 bases at J, with 6 bases between the two ends. This CDR3 is 13 amino acids long. The germline V gene encodes CDR1 MNHEY and CDR2 SVGAGI. The CDR3 DNA reads TGTGCCAGCAGTTACTCGACAGGTCAGCCCCAGCATTTT. The encoded protein is CASSYSTGQPQHF.